One sample yielded the 18 T cell receptor beta chains listed below, sequenced in a study of blood T cell repertoires in COVID-19. Only in-frame clones appear in the TCRdb table, and some are missing; sequencing was by immunoSEQ multiplex PCR. The sample lists roughly 340,000 clones; around nine tenths were seen once. Specimen: peripheral blood. Every receptor here comes from a woman younger than 35 who had recovered from COVID-19.

The chain carries TRBV7-2 and TRBJ2-3; D remains unclear. The CDR3 covers 14 residues. V lost 1 base and J 7 bases, leaving 12 bases between the germline ends. CDR1 and CDR2 from the germline V gene are SGHTA and FQGNSA. This CDR3 reads CASSLGRPWNTQYF. Written as DNA, the CDR3 is TGTGCCAGCAGCTTAGGGCGGCCTTGGAATACGCAGTATTTT.

The V call is TRBV3-1 (or the pseudogene TRBV3-2), the J call TRBJ2-5; 10 nucleotides match TRBD2. The V and J ends lost 6 bases and 5 bases, in that order; junction bases with no gene match: 9. The CDR3 runs to 15 residues. The V gene's germline CDR1 is LGHDT and CDR2 YNNKEL (reference sequence). The chain's CDR3 is CASRVSGRAGETQYF. The CDR3 DNA reads as TGTGCCAGCAGGGTGAGCGGGAGGGCCGGGGAGACCCAGTACTTC.

The V gene is TRBV7-6, the J gene TRBJ2-1; D remains ambiguous. V lost 1 base and J lost 9, with 13 bases in between. The CDR3 spans 14 residues. Per the germline V gene, CDR1 is SGHVS and CDR2 is FNYEAQ. CDR3 protein: CASSLGPSWSEQFF. CDR3 DNA: TGTGCCAGCAGCTTAGGCCCTTCTTGGAGTGAGCAGTTCTTC.

The V call is TRBV30, the J call TRBJ2-1; 11 bases match TRBD2. J was trimmed by 6 bases and V by 2 bases; bases with no gene match: 9. Per the germline V gene, CDR1 is GTSNPN and CDR2 is SVGIG (reference sequence). This CDR3 comprises 16 residues. The CDR3 DNA sequence: TGTGCCTGGAGTATAGCGGGAGGGCCAGTAGGCAATGAGCAGTTCTTC. It codes for CAWSIAGGPVGNEQFF. Variable domain in full (rest from reference TRBV30 and TRBJ2-1): SQTIHQWPATLVQPVGSPLSLECTVEGTSNPNLYWYRQAAGRGLQLLFYSVGIGQISSEVPQNLSASRPQDRQFILSSKKLLLSDSGFYLCAWSIAGGPVGNEQFFGPGTRLTVL.

V and J are TRBV9 and TRBJ2-1; 10 bases align to TRBD1. CDR3 length equals 17 residues. Germline assignment: CDR1 SGDLS and CDR2 YYNGEE. V lost 4 bases, J lost 6 bases, and 13 bases stayed unmatched. The DNA of the CDR3 is TGTGCCAGCAGCTTACGGTACGGGACAGGGGCCGGCAATGAGCAGTTCTTC. It translates to CASSLRYGTGAGNEQFF. Variable domain in full (rest from reference TRBV9 and TRBJ2-1): DSGVTQTPKHLITATGQRVTLRCSPRSGDLSVYWYQQSLDQGLQFLIQYYNGEERAKGNILERFSAQQFPDLHSELNLSSLELGDSALYFCASSLRYGTGAGNEQFFGPGTRLTVL.

The genes are TRBV7-8 and TRBJ1-3, with a tentative D call TRBD1 (6 bases). V was cut by 4 bases and J by 3 bases, with 13 bases left in between. Looked up from germline, CDR1 is SGHVS and CDR2 is FQNEAQ. The CDR3 consists of 15 residues. The CDR3 here is CASSYASGVGNTIYF. CDR3 bases: TGTGCCAGCAGCTACGCTTCAGGGGTTGGAAACACCATATATTTT.

The J gene is TRBJ2-4, the V gene TRBV11-3; TRBD2 matches 13 bases. V lost 4 bases, J lost 2 bases, and 5 bases stayed unmatched. Germline V lookup: CDR1 SGHNT, CDR2 YENEEA. The CDR3 covers 17 residues. CDR3: CASSSGGLAGPKNIQYF. The CDR3 coding sequence is TGTGCCAGCAGCTCTGGGGGACTAGCGGGACCCAAAAACATTCAGTACTTC.

The chain has TRBV5-8 and TRBJ1-5; the match to TRBD1 covers 8 bases. CDR1 and CDR2 (germline): SGHTS, YDEGEE. Trimming at V came to 1 base and at J to 15 bases, leaving 12 bases not matched to a gene. The CDR3 has 14 amino acids. DNA for the CDR3: TGTGCCAGCAGCTTGAGTGGACAGGGCCTCGCTCCGCATTTT. Residues: CASSLSGQGLAPHF.

This chain links TRBV5-1 with TRBJ1-2, with unresolved D. This CDR3 is 11 amino acids long. Looked up from germline, CDR1 is SGHRS and CDR2 is YFSETQ. The germline V and J ends were trimmed by 5 bases and 4 bases, with 6 bases remaining between them. The CDR3 sequence is CASSSSYGYTF. The CDR3 DNA follows: TGCGCCAGCAGTTCCTCCTATGGCTACACCTTC.

This chain connects TRBV19 to TRBJ1-2; D perhaps matches TRBD1 (6 bases). Deletions cut 4 bases from V and 4 bases from J, with 16 bases between. The CDR3 runs 15 residues. Germline CDR1 reads LNHDA; CDR2 reads SQIVND (reference sequence). This chain's CDR3 is CASSTNDRFTYGYTF. The CDR3, as DNA: TGTGCCAGTAGTACTAACGACAGGTTTACCTATGGCTACACCTTC.

The V gene is TRBV4-3, the J gene TRBJ2-3; D gene ambiguous. The CDR3 consists of 13 residues. Trimming stripped 0 bases from V and 3 bases from J, with 4 bases between. CDR1 LGHNA and CDR2 YSLEER come from the germline V gene. The CDR3 nucleotides read TGCGCCAGCAGCCAAGATTCTACAGATACGCAGTATTTT. Residues: CASSQDSTDTQYF.

The chain uses TRBV6-5 and TRBJ2-7, with 14 bases identical to TRBD2. Germline V gene data show CDR1 as MNHEY and CDR2 as SVGAGI. V was clipped by 2 bases and J by 7 bases; unmatched bases: 4. The CDR3 runs to 15 residues. The chain's CDR3 is CASSYGTSGSEEQYV. In DNA form, the CDR3 reads TGTGCCAGCAGTTACGGGACTAGCGGGAGTGAAGAGCAGTACGTC.

The chain couples TRBV4-3 to TRBJ2-3; 7 nucleotides align to TRBD2. Germline-derived CDR1 and CDR2 are LGHNA and YSLEER. V was pared by 4 bases and J by 3 bases, with 13 bases of the junction left unmatched. The CDR3 length is 17 residues. The CDR3 protein is CASSPRTGRERTDTQYF. The CDR3 coding sequence is TGCGCCAGCAGCCCAAGAACGGGGCGGGAGAGGACAGATACGCAGTATTTT.

With respect to this clone: One junction end disagrees with the germline gene, perhaps due to a read error. The rearrangement uses TRBV18 and TRBJ1-2; 9 nucleotides align to TRBD1. From germline, CDR1 is KGHSH and CDR2 LQKENI. The CDR3 runs 11 residues. CDR3 in amino acids: CASSPGTGSSF. The DNA of the CDR3 is TGTGCCAGCTCACCAGGGACAGGGTCTTCCTTC.

The chain recombines TRBV10-1 with TRBJ2-3; 7 nucleotides line up with TRBD2. The V and J ends lost 3 bases and 0 bases, in that order; junction bases with no gene match: 3. The CDR3 has 15 residues. Per the germline V gene, CDR1 is WNHNN and CDR2 is SYGVQD (reference sequence). Here the CDR3 DNA reads TGCGCCAGCAGTGAAGCGGGACTAAGCACAGATACGCAGTATTTT. It yields the protein CASSEAGLSTDTQYF.

The chain is built from TRBV12-3 or TRBV12-4 and TRBJ2-4; a weak D match, TRBD2 (5 bases). The germline V and J ends were trimmed by 3 bases and 7 bases, with 10 bases remaining between them. The CDR3 extends over 13 amino acids. Here the CDR3 DNA reads TGTGCCAGCAGTTTTAACCAGCGGAACATTCAGTACTTC. Translated, it gives CASSFNQRNIQYF.

The chain employs TRBV7-2 and TRBJ1-2; 9 bases agree with TRBD1. CDR1 is SGHTA and CDR2 is FQGNSA in the germline V gene. The V segment lost 5 bases and the J segment 8 bases; nucleotides outside the gene matches: 9. CDR3 length equals 14 residues. Written as DNA, the CDR3 is TGTGCCAGCAGCAGCACAGGGGGCGCAGAGGGCTACACCTTC. This sequence encodes CASSSTGGAEGYTF.

The chain couples TRBV3-1 (or the pseudogene TRBV3-2) to TRBJ2-3; 8 bases agree with TRBD2. The CDR3 runs to 17 residues. Germline lookup yields CDR1 LGHDT and CDR2 YNNKEL (reference sequence). With 0 bases clipped from V and 3 bases from J, the junction kept 8 bases outside the gene matches. DNA of the CDR3: TGTGCCAGCAGCCAAGATCGAGGCGGCGGGAGGACAGATACGCAGTATTTT. Translating it yields CASSQDRGGGRTDTQYF.